Below, one T cell receptor beta chain is given with its context. As yet, its antigen is unknown. UMIs and a universal primer site were added when TCR cDNA was made by 5'RACE template switching. TCRdb analysed the 5' RACE reads with MiXCR anew, one entry per CDR3 protein. The sample lists 450,000 to 600,000 distinct CDR3 sequences; about 15% were seen once. The sample belongs to a study of T cells after yellow fever vaccination. Study-wide findings and caveats: Reappearance after the booster was seen for most primary-vaccination clones, at 95% to 98% CD4 and 70% to 90% CD8.

V was trimmed by 2 bases and J by 4 bases, leaving 11 bases between them. CDR3 size: 15 residues. The chain carries TRBV12-3 or TRBV12-4 and TRBJ2-2; tentatively, D is TRBD2 (6 bases). This receptor was identified in a man between 18 and 35 years old who received the YFV17D yellow fever vaccine. The sequences come from PBMCs, collected around 5 days after the first yellow fever vaccination. CDR3 DNA: TGTGCCAGCAGTTTACGGGGTAGCGGCACCGGGGAGCTGTTTTTT. Amino acids: CASSLRGSGTGELFF.